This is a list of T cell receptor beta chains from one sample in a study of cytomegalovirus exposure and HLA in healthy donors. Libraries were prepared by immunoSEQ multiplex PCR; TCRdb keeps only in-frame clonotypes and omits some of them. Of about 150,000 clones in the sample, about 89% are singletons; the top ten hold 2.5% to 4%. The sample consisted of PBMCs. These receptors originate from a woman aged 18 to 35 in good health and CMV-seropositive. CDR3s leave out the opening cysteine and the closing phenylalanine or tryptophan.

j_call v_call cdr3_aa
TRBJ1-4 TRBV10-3 AISLGQGFNEKLF
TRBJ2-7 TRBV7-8 ASSLALAGGSEQY
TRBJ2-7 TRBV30 AWSVHNEQY
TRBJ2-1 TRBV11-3 ASSSGLAGWYNEQF
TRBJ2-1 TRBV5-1 ASTQTGLAGVGEQF
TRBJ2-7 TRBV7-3 ASSPGLGYEQY
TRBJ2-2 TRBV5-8 ASSLAISTTYTGELF
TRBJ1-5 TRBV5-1 ASSPGSRGDQPQH
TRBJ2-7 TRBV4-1 ASSLGQAPYEQY
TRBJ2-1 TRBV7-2 ASSLHRGSRGNEQF
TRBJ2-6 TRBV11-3 ASSQNRGVSGANVLT
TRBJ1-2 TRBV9 ASSVGAGGVYGYT
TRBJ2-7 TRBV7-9 ASGLAGYEQY
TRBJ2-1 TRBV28 ASSRSDTTGSSYNEQF
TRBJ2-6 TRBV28 ASSLRPSGVSGANVLT
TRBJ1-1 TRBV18 ASSFQSTGNTEAF
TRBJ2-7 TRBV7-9 ASSLALIAGSYEQY
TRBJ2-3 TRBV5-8 ASSLPTGPGSTDTQY
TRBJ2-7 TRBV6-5 ASRHSQGYEQY
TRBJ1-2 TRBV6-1 ASSEGGAGYT
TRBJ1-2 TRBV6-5 ASTDRGGPHGYT
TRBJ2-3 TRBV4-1 ASSQAEEADTQY
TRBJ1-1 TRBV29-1 SAWTGPEAF
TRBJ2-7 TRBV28 ASSLHGGKSSYEQY
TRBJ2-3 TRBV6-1 ASSETGGTSTDTQY
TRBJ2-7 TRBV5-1 ASSPRGVYEQY
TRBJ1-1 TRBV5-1 ASSLSVSLMNTEAF
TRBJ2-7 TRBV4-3 ASSRSDRTGQNEQY
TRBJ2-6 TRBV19 ATGRSTGANVLT
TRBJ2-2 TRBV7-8 ASSSKGTGLRAELF
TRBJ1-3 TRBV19 ASSLGQGNTIY
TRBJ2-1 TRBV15 ATSRDRGRNEQF
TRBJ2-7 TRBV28 ASSPNFSGSSYEQY
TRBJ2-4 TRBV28 ASKPGRGRVKNIQY
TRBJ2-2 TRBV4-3 ASSSGHSNTGELF
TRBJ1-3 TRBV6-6 ASQGGGNTIY
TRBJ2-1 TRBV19 ASSIEGSEQF
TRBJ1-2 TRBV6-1 ASSPGGVYGYT
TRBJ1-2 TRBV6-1 ASGGTGINYGYT
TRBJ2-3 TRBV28 ASRPTTVSFTSGSPPIWY
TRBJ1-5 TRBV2 ASSRNRGGGQPQH
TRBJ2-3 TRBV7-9 ASSSRDWGTDTQY
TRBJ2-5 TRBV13 ASSSAGDRGLETQY
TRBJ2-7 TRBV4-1 ASSQAGLVSSYEQY
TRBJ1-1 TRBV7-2 ASSQTGTGGLKPNTEAF
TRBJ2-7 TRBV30 AWSVGAPGQY
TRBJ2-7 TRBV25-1 ASSRSGGLAGEQY
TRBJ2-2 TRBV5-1 ASSLALSGELF
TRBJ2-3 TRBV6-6 ASTTQGLQNTDTQY
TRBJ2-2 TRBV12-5 ASGLTNWELF